The T cell receptor beta chain described here comes from a study of vaccination and CD4 T cells after COVID-19. Study overall: Six males and four females constituted the convalescent cohort, two of whom were Hispanic. Spike peptides, overlapping and drawn from SARS-CoV-2, HCoV-NL63, HCoV-OC43 and HCoV-229E, were used to stimulate cells. Control cultures were supplied with a CEFX pool, an HIV-1 Nef pool, or no peptide at all.

Cultured CD4+ T cell DNA underwent sequencing with the Oncomine TCR Beta short-read assay. TCRdb recomputed calls from the PCR reads with MiXCR, one row per CDR3 protein. The sample yields fewer than 25,000 distinct CDR3 sequences, about 39% seen once. For this clonotype: The antigen is undetermined.

The CDR3 sequence is 14 residues long. With 4 bases clipped from V and 4 bases from J, the junction kept 1 base outside the gene matches. The germline gives CDR1 SNHLY, CDR2 FYNNEI. The sample's treatment: roughly 10-day PBMC culture with coronavirus spike peptide pools or control peptides (ViraFEST assay). Once peptide pools had expanded antigen-specific T cells, ViraFEST sequenced TCRs. This sequence was found in a human donor who had recovered from COVID-19. The chain uses TRBV2 and TRBJ2-3; 11 nucleotides line up with TRBD1. Sequenced material: CD4+ T cells from blood, cultured in vitro. The CDR3 DNA reads as TGTGCCAGCAGTGGGACAGGGGGCCCAGATACGCAGTATTTT. It encodes CASSGTGGPDTQYF.